This T cell receptor (beta chain) was recovered during a study of spatial heterogeneity in lung cancer. The CDR3 totals 13 residues. Germline CDR1 and CDR2: SGHVS and FQNEAQ. Trimming left V 1 base short and J 9 bases short, with 10 bases between. TCRdb independently ran MiXCR on the 5' RACE reads; one entry per CDR3 protein. The table includes tens of thousands of distinct CDR3 sequences, roughly 15% detected once. Time point indicated: sample taken at primary tumor resection. Extraction of whole RNA from tumor, nontumor lung or frozen PBMC preceded unsorted sequencing. Sequences were derived from PBMCs, sampled at surgery. The chain employs TRBV7-8 and TRBJ2-1; D perhaps matches TRBD1 (5 bases). This clonotype was sampled from a male donor with early-stage non-small cell lung cancer. CDR3 bases: TGTGCCAGCAGCTTAGGGGGCGATGGTGAGCAGTTCTTC. The encoded protein is CASSLGGDGEQFF.